Below, 8 T cell receptor beta chains from the same sample are listed, as sequenced in a study of Tregs in tolerant kidney transplant recipients. Only in-frame clones appear in the TCRdb table, and some are missing; sequencing was by immunoSEQ multiplex PCR. The record lists roughly 53,000 clones, of which the ten most abundant hold 0.83%. The sequencing here drew on CD4+ T cells from blood, taken before the transplant. The receptors originated from a human donor who received a combined kidney and bone marrow transplant.

Worth noting for this clone: The CDR3 goes on 3 residues after the read ends, and that part is filled in from the germline J gene. This rearrangement joins TRBV5-5 to TRBJ2-2, with TRBD2 identical over 7 bases. Germline assignment: CDR1 SGHKS and CDR2 YYEKEE (reference sequence). This CDR3 is 15 amino acids long. V shed 3 bases, J shed 4 bases, and the junction held 6 bases outside the gene matches. The part of the CDR3 DNA that was read is TGTGCCAGCAGCTGGGCGGGGGTTGGCACCGGGGAG. Amino acids: CASSWAGVGTGE. The whole CDR3 sequence reads CASSWAGVGTGELFF. The whole variable domain, filled in from reference TRBV5-5 and TRBJ2-2, reads DAGVTQSPTHLIKTRGQQVTLRCSPISGHKSVSWYQQVLGQGPQFIFQYYEKEERGRGNFPDRFSARQFPNYSSELNVNALLLGDSALYLCASSWAGVGTGELFFGEGSRLTVL.

Of note for this clone: The read halts 3 residues ahead of the CDR3 end, with the missing end drawn from the germline J gene. V gene TRBV13 combines with J gene TRBJ1-4, with D possibly being TRBD1 (5 bases). The germline CDR1 and CDR2 sequences are PRHDT and FYEKMQ (reference sequence). V lost 3 bases, J lost 4 bases, and 12 bases lay in between. This CDR3 comprises 15 residues. The sequenced part of the CDR3 DNA is TGTGCCAGCAGCTTCAGGGTAAACCTTAATGAAAAA. The encoded protein is CASSFRVNLNEK. The whole CDR3 region reads CASSFRVNLNEKLFF.

A note on this clone: The read ends 3 residues early relative to the CDR3; the germline J gene fills the gap. This sequence joins TRBV7-2 and TRBJ2-3; weak D call: TRBD1 (6 bases). Germline V gene data show CDR1 as SGHTA and CDR2 as FQGNSA. The CDR3 consists of 14 residues. V lost 0 bases, J lost 2 bases, and 6 bases lay in between. CDR3 DNA, as far as it was read: TGTGCCAGCAGCTTAGCGGGGGCCACAGATACG. This codes for CASSLAGATDT. The CDR3 in its entirety is CASSLAGATDTQYF.

To note about this clone: The read stops 3 residues short of the end of the CDR3; the missing end is completed from the germline J gene. The V call is TRBV19, the J call TRBJ2-7, with a possible D match to TRBD2 (6 bases). The CDR3 sequence is 15 residues long. The ends were cut back, 1 base at V and 0 bases at J, with 10 bases in the middle. The germline V gene has CDR1 LNHDA and CDR2 SQIVND (reference sequence). The part of the CDR3 DNA that was read is TGTGCCAGTAGTATAGCGGGCGGGAACTCCTACGAG. Protein: CASSIAGGNSYE. In full, the CDR3 reads CASSIAGGNSYEQYF.

On this clone: Read coverage stops 3 residues before the CDR3 terminus; the germline J gene supplies the remainder. This sequence joins TRBV30 and TRBJ2-3; 11 bases are shared with TRBD2. The CDR3 totals 14 residues. With 2 bases clipped from V and 5 bases from J, the junction kept 3 bases outside the gene matches. The germline CDR1 and CDR2 sequences are GTSNPN and SVGIG (reference sequence). The CDR3 sequence: CAWSLLAGVDTQYF. CDR3 bases read: TGTGCCTGGAGTCTACTAGCGGGAGTAGATACG.

About this clone itself: Read coverage stops 3 residues before the CDR3 terminus; the germline J gene supplies the remainder. The V call is TRBV18, the J call TRBJ2-3; 7 nucleotides match TRBD1. The V gene end was trimmed by 5 bases and the J gene end by 5 bases; junction bases not matched to a gene: 16. Germline V gene data show CDR1 as KGHSH and CDR2 as LQKENI. The CDR3 is made up of 17 amino acids. Partial CDR3 DNA: TGTGCCAGCTCATCGCCACAGTTTGGCAGGGGGAAAGATACG. Protein: CASSSPQFGRGKDT. The entire CDR3 protein reads CASSSPQFGRGKDTQYF.

A note on this clone: The CDR3 end lies 3 residues beyond the end of the read and is filled in from the germline J gene. This chain joins TRBV7-2 and TRBJ2-7, with 9 bases aligning to TRBD1. With V trimmed by 5 bases and J by 3 bases, 5 bases remained unmatched. CDR3 length equals 14 residues. CDR1 and CDR2 (germline): SGHTA, FQGNSA. CDR3 sequence reads: CASSLDRGVYEQYF. CDR3 DNA, as far as it was read: TGTGCCAGCAGCCTAGACAGGGGGGTCTACGAG. The full variable domain, with the rest looked up from reference TRBV7-2 and TRBJ2-7, is GAGVSQSPSNKVTEKGKDVELRCDPISGHTALYWYRQSLGQGLEFLIYFQGNSAPDKSGLPSDRFSAERTGGSVSTLTIQRTQQEDSAVYLCASSLDRGVYEQYFGPGTRLTVT.

To note about this clone: The read finishes 3 residues shy of the CDR3 end, and the germline J gene is used to complete it. The chain uses TRBV2 and TRBJ1-1; D gene ambiguous. The germline gives CDR1 SNHLY, CDR2 FYNNEI. The CDR3 is 16 amino acids. Trimming removed 2 bases at V and 0 bases at J, with 13 bases between. Incomplete CDR3 DNA: TGTGCCAGCAGTGAACTCTGGTCGGACTTGAACACTGAA. Its translation: CASSELWSDLNTE. The CDR3 in full is CASSELWSDLNTEAFF.